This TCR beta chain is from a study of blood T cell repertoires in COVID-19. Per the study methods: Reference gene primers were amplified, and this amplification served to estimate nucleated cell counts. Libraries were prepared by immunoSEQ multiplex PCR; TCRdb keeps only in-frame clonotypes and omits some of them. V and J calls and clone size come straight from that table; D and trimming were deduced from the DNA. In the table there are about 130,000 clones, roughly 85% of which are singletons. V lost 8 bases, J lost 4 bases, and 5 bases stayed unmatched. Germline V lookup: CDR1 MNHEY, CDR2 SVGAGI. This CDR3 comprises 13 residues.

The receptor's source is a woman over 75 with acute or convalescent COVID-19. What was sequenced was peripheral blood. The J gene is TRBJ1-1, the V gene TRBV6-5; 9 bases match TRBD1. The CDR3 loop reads CASGTGSITEAFF. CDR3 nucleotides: TGTGCCAGCGGGACAGGGTCGATCACTGAAGCTTTCTTT.